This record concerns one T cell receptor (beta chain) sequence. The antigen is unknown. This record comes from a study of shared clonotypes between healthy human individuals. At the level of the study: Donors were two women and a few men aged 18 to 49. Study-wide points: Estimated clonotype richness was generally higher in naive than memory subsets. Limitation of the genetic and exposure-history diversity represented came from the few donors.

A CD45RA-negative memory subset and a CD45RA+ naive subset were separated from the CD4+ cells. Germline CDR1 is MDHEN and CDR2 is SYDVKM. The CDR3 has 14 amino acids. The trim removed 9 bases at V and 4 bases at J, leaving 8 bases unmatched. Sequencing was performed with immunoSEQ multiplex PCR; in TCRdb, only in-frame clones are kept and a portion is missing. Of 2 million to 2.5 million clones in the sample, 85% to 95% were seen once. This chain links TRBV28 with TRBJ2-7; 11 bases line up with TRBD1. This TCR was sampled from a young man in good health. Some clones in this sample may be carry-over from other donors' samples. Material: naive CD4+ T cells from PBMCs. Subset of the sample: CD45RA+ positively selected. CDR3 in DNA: TGTGCCAGTAGAGGACAGGGGGCACCATACGAGCAGTACTTC. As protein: CASRGQGAPYEQYF.